Listed here are 29 T cell receptor beta chains from one sample, sequenced in a study of naive and memory T cell subsets. Two oligonucleotides, mixed equimolar, formed the beta constant-region primer covering TRBC1 and TRBC2. TCRdb called the UMI-ligation and nested PCR reads again in MiXCR, with one record for every CDR3 protein. Of 81,000 or so distinct CDR3 sequences in the sample, roughly 7% are singletons; the top ten hold roughly 1.5%. Sequenced: central memory CD4+ T cells from blood. The receptor set was obtained from a human donor in good health.

The chain carries TRBV6-2 or TRBV6-3 and TRBJ2-1, with 7 bases aligning to TRBD2. This CDR3 has 17 residues. Trimming at V came to 4 bases and at J to 9 bases, leaving 18 bases not matched to a gene. From germline, CDR1 is MNHEY and CDR2 SVGEGT. CDR3 nucleotide sequence: TGTGCCAGCAGTTCAGCAATCCTTAGCGGGTCGGTCTCTGAGCAGTTCTTC. As protein: CASSSAILSGSVSEQFF.

This sequence joins TRBV5-6 and TRBJ2-1; TRBD2 matches 13 bases. The CDR3 sequence is 16 residues long. Germline loops: CDR1 SGHDT, CDR2 YYEEEE. The trim removed 0 bases at V and 10 bases at J, leaving 7 bases unmatched. CDR3 in DNA: TGTGCCAGCAGCTTGGGTGGACTAGCGGGGGCCCTGGAGCAGTTCTTC. Its protein product is CASSLGGLAGALEQFF.

As to this clonotype: One junction end disagrees with the germline gene, perhaps due to a read error. CDR3 region: CASNKPNLSTVF. CDR3 nucleotides: TGTGCCAGCAACAAACCAAACCTATCCACCGTCTTT. The V and J genes are TRBV7-9 and TRBJ1-1, with D hard to call. CDR3 length: 12 residues. The germline gives CDR1 SEHNR, CDR2 FQNEAQ (reference sequence).

This clonotype showed up many times. J is TRBJ1-4 and V is TRBV20-1; D may be TRBD1 (5 bases). Trimming took off 3 bases at V and 8 bases at J, with 16 bases between the two ends. This CDR3 has 14 residues. The germline V gene encodes CDR1 DFQATT and CDR2 SNEGSKA (reference sequence). CDR3 sequence: CSASLRSGTEKLFF. In nucleotides, the CDR3 is TGCAGTGCTAGCCTGAGGAGCGGGACCGAAAAACTGTTTTTT.

This clonotype came up a few times. The CDR3 here is CASSKGQGQETQYF. CDR3 DNA: TGTGCCAGCAGCAAAGGACAGGGACAAGAGACCCAGTACTTC. This sequence joins TRBV21-1 and TRBJ2-5; TRBD1, the D gene given by the table, was not confirmed from the DNA. TRBV21-1 is given as a pseudogene. This CDR3 region has 14 residues.

This chain joins TRBV25-1 and TRBJ1-2; weak D call: TRBD1 (5 bases). This CDR3 is built from 16 residues. The V and J ends lost 4 bases and 8 bases respectively, with 23 bases between them. Germline V lookup: CDR1 MGHDK, CDR2 SYGVNS. CDR3 in DNA: TGTGCCAGCAGTGGCCAATTCCCCGGGACTTTAGGGGGCTACACCTTC. Its translation: CASSGQFPGTLGGYTF.

The sample holds many counts of this clonotype. This chain joins TRBV3-1 and TRBJ2-7, with D hard to call. Germline loops: CDR1 LGHDT, CDR2 YNNKEL (reference sequence). CDR3 length: 11 amino acids. The ends were cut back, 3 bases at V and 5 bases at J, with 5 bases in the middle. The CDR3: CASSQQDEQYF. CDR3 nucleotides: TGTGCCAGCAGCCAGCAAGACGAGCAGTACTTC.

The V gene is TRBV6-1, the J gene TRBJ2-3, with TRBD2 matching over 7 bases. The CDR3 has 14 amino acids. Germline CDR1 MNHNS, CDR2 SASEGT. Losses at the gene ends were 3 bases for V and 6 bases for J; bases not matched to a gene: 6. In DNA, the CDR3 is TGTGCCAGCAGTGACGGGACTATGATCGATACGCAGTATTTT. Translating gives CASSDGTMIDTQYF.

The chain recombines TRBV11-2 with TRBJ2-7; 11 bases map to TRBD1. The CDR3 consists of 15 residues. Germline values: CDR1 SGHAT, CDR2 FQNNGV. Trimming removed 5 bases from V and 3 bases from J; junction bases left unmatched: 6. The CDR3 DNA is TGTGCCAGCAGCACAGGACAGGGGGCCAACTACGAGCAGTACTTC. Translation: CASSTGQGANYEQYF.

This clonotype occurred many times. The chain has TRBV3-1 and TRBJ2-2, with 8 positions matching TRBD1. The V segment lost 4 bases and the J segment 6 bases; nucleotides outside the gene matches: 7. CDR1 is LGHDT and CDR2 is YNNKEL in the germline V gene (reference sequence). The CDR3 has 15 residues. The CDR3 region has the DNA TGTGCCAGCAGCCCGAACAGGGGGTTCGCCGGGGAGCTGTTTTTT. Translated: CASSPNRGFAGELFF.

This rearrangement joins TRBV2 to TRBJ2-5; 9 bases agree with TRBD1. CDR1 and CDR2 from the germline V gene are SNHLY and FYNNEI. Trimming at V came to 8 bases and at J to 5 bases, leaving 3 bases not matched to a gene. CDR3 length equals 12 residues. This chain's CDR3 is CASDRGTETQYF. In nucleotides, the CDR3 is TGTGCCAGCGACAGGGGGACTGAGACCCAGTACTTC.

The sample holds many counts of this clonotype. The chain has TRBV4-3 and TRBJ1-1; 8 bases are shared with TRBD1. The CDR3 has 15 residues. J was trimmed by 1 base and V by 1 base; bases with no gene match: 2. Looked up from germline, CDR1 is LGHNA and CDR2 is YSLEER. The CDR3 here is CASSQVQGGNTEAFF. The CDR3, as DNA: TGCGCCAGCAGCCAAGTACAGGGGGGGAACACTGAAGCTTTCTTT.

This clonotype was counted only a few times. J is TRBJ2-1 and V is TRBV20-1; 8 nucleotides align to TRBD2. This CDR3 comprises 16 residues. Per the germline V gene, CDR1 is DFQATT and CDR2 is SNEGSKA (reference sequence). Trimming at V came to 0 bases and at J to 1 base, leaving 5 bases not matched to a gene. The CDR3 sequence is CSAREVSGASYNEQFF. The CDR3 DNA follows: TGCAGTGCTAGAGAGGTTAGCGGGGCTTCCTACAATGAGCAGTTCTTC.

The table lists this clonotype with many counts. The rearrangement links TRBV27 to TRBJ1-1; no clear D. Looked up from germline, CDR1 is MNHEY and CDR2 is SMNVEV (reference sequence). CDR3 size: 15 residues. Trimming took off 6 bases at V and 1 base at J, with 15 bases between the two ends. DNA for the CDR3: TGTGCCAGCAGAGGTAGGAGGGTCGAGAACACTGAAGCTTTCTTT. Translation gives CASRGRRVENTEAFF.

The chain joins TRBV20-1 to TRBJ2-7; 8 bases align to TRBD2. Germline loops: CDR1 DFQATT, CDR2 SNEGSKA (reference sequence). CDR3 length: 14 amino acids. Trimming removed 6 bases from V and 3 bases from J; junction bases left unmatched: 10. The CDR3 is CSAPLYSGVYEQYF. The CDR3, as DNA: TGCAGTGCGCCCCTTTATAGCGGGGTCTACGAGCAGTACTTC.

Ten or more counts support this clonotype. The CDR3 sequence is CASSLFMPNTEAFF. The CDR3 DNA reads as TGTGCCAGCAGTCTATTCATGCCGAACACTGAAGCTTTCTTT. The chain is built from TRBV12-3 or TRBV12-4 and TRBJ1-1; D gene uncertain. The CDR3 runs 14 residues. V lost 5 bases, J lost 1 base, and 11 bases lay in between.

There are a few counts of this clonotype. The J gene is TRBJ2-1, the V gene TRBV6-5; a possible D gene is TRBD2 (5 bases). Germline V gene lookup returns CDR1 MNHEY and CDR2 SVGAGI. Trimming stripped 7 bases from V and 7 bases from J, with 20 bases between. The CDR3 has 15 residues. The CDR3 bases are TGTGCCAGCAAATGGCGGGTCAATGCTCGTAATGAGCAGTTCTTC. This gives the protein CASKWRVNARNEQFF.

This clonotype has at least ten counts. The chain combines TRBV29-1 with TRBJ2-7; D unclear. The CDR3 contains 13 residues. Between the trimmed V and J ends, which lost 4 bases and 1 base, there was a span of 11 bases. Germline loops: CDR1 SQVTM, CDR2 ANQGSEA. The CDR3 nucleotides read TGCAGCGTTGTAAGCTCTGTTTCCTACGAGCAGTACTTC. The encoded protein is CSVVSSVSYEQYF.

This clonotype was detected ten times or more. The gene calls are TRBV5-1 and TRBJ2-1, with TRBD2 as a possible D gene (6 bases). The germline V gene has CDR1 SGHRS and CDR2 YFSETQ. The V end was cut by 2 bases, the J end by 6 bases, with 12 bases between. The CDR3 loop spans 14 amino acids. The CDR3 here is CASSFADYPNEQFF. Here the CDR3 DNA reads TGCGCCAGCAGCTTCGCGGACTACCCCAATGAGCAGTTCTTC.

This clonotype was observed many times. J is TRBJ2-4 and V is TRBV20-1; a weak D match, TRBD2 (6 bases). This CDR3 is 14 amino acids long. The V gene lost 5 bases and the J gene lost 0 bases, with 11 bases spanning the gap. Germline CDR1 reads DFQATT; CDR2 reads SNEGSKA (reference sequence). The CDR3 loop reads CSAPRGLAKNIQYF. The DNA of the CDR3 is TGCAGTGCTCCTCGGGGGTTAGCCAAAAACATTCAGTACTTC.

This clonotype occurred a few times. V usage is TRBV27 and J usage is TRBJ2-1; possible D gene TRBD2, 5 bases. The CDR3 extends over 14 amino acids. The germline V gene encodes CDR1 MNHEY and CDR2 SMNVEV (reference sequence). Trimming stripped 7 bases from V and 6 bases from J, with 16 bases between. The CDR3 DNA sequence: TGTGCCAGCAATATGGGTGGCGAGGGCAATGAGCAGTTCTTC. Its protein is CASNMGGEGNEQFF.

This clonotype was observed at least ten times. The chain couples TRBV7-8 to TRBJ1-2; TRBD1 matches 7 bases. The CDR3 spans 15 residues. CDR1 and CDR2 from the germline V gene are SGHVS and FQNEAQ. The trim removed 4 bases at V and 7 bases at J, leaving 12 bases unmatched. In DNA form, the CDR3 reads TGTGCCAGCAGCTCAAAGGACAGGTTGTTGTCTGGCTACACCTTC. Translating gives CASSSKDRLLSGYTF.

Ten or more counts support this clonotype. The J gene is TRBJ1-5, the V gene TRBV6-6; D remains unclear. CDR3 size: 13 residues. V was pared by 0 bases and J by 7 bases, with 7 bases between. From germline, CDR1 is MNHNY and CDR2 SVGAGI (reference sequence). CDR3 residues: CASSYSTGQPQHF. The CDR3, as DNA: TGTGCCAGCAGTTACTCGACGGGGCAGCCCCAGCATTTT.

This clonotype was found many times. The rearrangement uses TRBV7-2 and TRBJ2-5; no clear D gene. V shed 0 bases and J shed 4 bases, with 9 bases lying between them. There are 14 residues in the CDR3. CDR1 SGHTA and CDR2 FQGNSA come from the germline V gene. CDR3 DNA sequence: TGTGCCAGCAGCTTAGCCGGCCTGCGAGAGACCCAGTACTTC. Translation gives CASSLAGLRETQYF.

This clonotype has only a few counts. CDR3 nucleotide sequence: TGCAGTACCCTAAACCCAGTCTATGGCTACACCTTC. This sequence encodes CSTLNPVYGYTF. V is TRBV20-1 and J is TRBJ1-2; D not certain. The CDR3 runs to 12 residues. Trimming took off 8 bases at V and 4 bases at J, with 14 bases between the two ends. Germline V CDR1 and CDR2: DFQATT, SNEGSKA (reference sequence).

The chain recombines TRBV5-6 with TRBJ1-1, with no clear D. Germline CDR1 reads SGHDT; CDR2 reads YYEEEE. The V and J ends lost 0 bases and 7 bases respectively, with 13 bases between them. The CDR3 consists of 14 residues. CDR3 amino acids: CASSLAGFLIEAFF. The CDR3, as DNA: TGTGCCAGCAGCTTGGCCGGGTTCCTTATTGAAGCTTTCTTT.

This clonotype appeared a few times. This chain links TRBV15 with TRBJ1-2, with D hard to call. V was pared by 4 bases and J by 1 base, with 7 bases between. The length of the CDR3 is 13 residues. Looked up from germline, CDR1 is LNHNV and CDR2 is YYDKDF (reference sequence). CDR3 amino acids: CATSNNLNYGYTF. CDR3 in DNA: TGTGCCACCAGCAACAATCTTAACTATGGCTACACCTTC. Together with reference TRBV15 and TRBJ1-2, the CDR3 gives the full variable domain: DAMVIQNPRYQVTQFGKPVTLSCSQTLNHNVMYWYQQKSSQAPKLLFHYYDKDFNNEADTPDNFQSRRPNTSFCFLDIRSPGLGDTAMYLCATSNNLNYGYTFGSGTRLTVV.

This clonotype came up a few times. The chain links TRBV20-1 to TRBJ2-4; a weak D match, TRBD2 (7 bases). Trimming pared 5 bases from V and 5 bases from J, leaving 16 bases between. Germline V gene lookup returns CDR1 DFQATT and CDR2 SNEGSKA (reference sequence). CDR3 size: 14 residues. CDR3 amino acids: CSAGARGRENIQYF. DNA of the CDR3: TGCAGTGCTGGGGCGAGGGGGAGGGAAAACATTCAGTACTTC.

This clonotype was seen a few times. The chain recombines TRBV4-3 with TRBJ1-2, with TRBD1 as a possible D gene (5 bases). In germline, CDR1 is LGHNA, CDR2 YSLEER. This CDR3 is built from 14 residues. Between the trimmed V and J ends, which lost 4 bases and 10 bases, there was a span of 19 bases. CDR3 sequence: CASSRDPKRFSYTF. The CDR3, as DNA: TGCGCCAGCAGCCGGGACCCTAAACGGTTCTCCTACACCTTC.